The 14 T cell receptor beta chains in this list originate from one sample, sequenced in a study of T cells in Graves' hyperthyroidism and ophthalmopathy. Using RNA transcripts as the source, TCR beta CDR3 regions were amplified. The primer set for the first-round RT-PCR of the TCR CDR3 was HTBI. In TCRdb, the multiplex PCR reads were re-called with MiXCR into one record per CDR3 protein. Of hundreds of thousands of distinct CDR3 sequences in the sample, about 20% are singletons; the top ten hold approximately 50%. The sequencing sample was made of blood. The receptors here all came from a man in his forties or fifties with Graves' ophthalmopathy.

Comment on this clonotype: A much larger clone lies one base from this, so it may be a read error. This chain joins TRBV7-2 and TRBJ1-2, with TRBD1 matching over 10 bases. V lost 5 bases to trimming and J lost 4 bases; unmatched junction nucleotides: 4. This CDR3 spans 14 amino acids. Germline lookup yields CDR1 SGHTA and CDR2 FQGNSA. Here the CDR3 DNA reads TGTGCCAGCAGCCCCTGGACAGGGGGCTATGGCTACACCTTC. Protein sequence: CASSPWTGGYGYTF.

This clonotype was observed a few times. The gene calls are TRBV28 and TRBJ2-7, with 11 bases aligning to TRBD1. V lost 7 bases to trimming and J lost 5 bases; unmatched junction nucleotides: 10. The V gene's germline CDR1 is MDHEN and CDR2 SYDVKM. CDR3 length: 15 residues. CDR3 bases: TGTGCCAGCAAGACTCTGGACAGGGGGCAGGACGAGCAGTACTTC. This sequence encodes CASKTLDRGQDEQYF.

The table lists this clonotype with a few counts. The chain couples TRBV3-1 to TRBJ2-1; D not certain. Germline lookup yields CDR1 LGHDT and CDR2 YNNKEL (reference sequence). The CDR3 sequence is 15 residues long. The ends were cut back, 1 base at V and 0 bases at J, with 7 bases in the middle. DNA for the CDR3: TGTGCCAGCAGCCAAGTTCCAAGCTCCTACAATGAGCAGTTCTTC. It yields the protein CASSQVPSSYNEQFF.

Many counts were recorded for this clonotype. The chain links TRBV28 to TRBJ1-3; possibly TRBD1 for D (5 bases). CDR1 MDHEN and CDR2 SYDVKM come from the germline V gene. The CDR3 runs 15 residues. Deletions cut 8 bases from V and 0 bases from J, with 14 bases between. In DNA form, the CDR3 reads TGTGCCAGCGGGGCGGCCACCTTCTCTGGAAACACCATATATTTT. Amino acid sequence: CASGAATFSGNTIYF.

CDR3 region: CSARDFLAVQETQYF. The CDR3 DNA reads as TGCAGTGCTAGAGATTTCCTAGCGGTACAAGAGACCCAGTACTTC. This chain links TRBV20-1 with TRBJ2-5, with 7 nucleotides matching TRBD2. The ends lost 0 bases at V and 2 bases at J; junction bases unmatched: 6. The CDR3 sequence is 15 residues long. Per germline, CDR1 DFQATT and CDR2 SNEGSKA (reference sequence).

The sample holds a few counts of this clonotype. The chain links TRBV2 to TRBJ2-3; D is unclear. The CDR3 loop spans 13 amino acids. The ends were cut back, 4 bases at V and 2 bases at J, with 7 bases in the middle. Germline CDR1 reads SNHLY; CDR2 reads FYNNEI. CDR3 DNA: TGTGCCAGCAGTGCAACAGCCACAGATACGCAGTATTTT. Translated, it gives CASSATATDTQYF.

In this sample, this clonotype turned up a few times. The chain links TRBV20-1 to TRBJ2-3, with a possible D match to TRBD1 (6 bases). Deletions cut 7 bases from V and 6 bases from J, with 17 bases between. Germline V gene sequence: CDR1 DFQATT, CDR2 SNEGSKA (reference sequence). CDR3 length: 13 residues. The CDR3 DNA reads as TGCAGTGTTTTACAGGGAGTGGATGATACGCAGTATTTT. This encodes CSVLQGVDDTQYF.

This chain uses TRBV7-6 with TRBJ1-4; D is ambiguous. The V end was cut by 5 bases, the J end by 10 bases, with 17 bases between. Germline CDR1 and CDR2: SGHVS and FNYEAQ. CDR3 size: 14 residues. The chain's CDR3 is CASSPIVALGKLFF. CDR3 nucleotides: TGTGCCAGCAGCCCGATCGTGGCTTTAGGAAAACTGTTTTTT.

This clonotype was recorded a few times. The gene calls are TRBV29-1 and TRBJ2-7, with 8 positions matching TRBD2. This CDR3 contains 15 residues. Trimming at V came to 0 bases and at J to 3 bases, leaving 7 bases not matched to a gene. In germline, CDR1 is SQVTM, CDR2 ANQGSEA. Here the CDR3 DNA reads TGCAGCGTTGAAGATTATCGGGAGGGACGCTACGAGCAGTACTTC. It codes for CSVEDYREGRYEQYF.

This clonotype appeared a few times. The J gene is TRBJ1-5, the V gene TRBV20-1, with TRBD1 matching over 7 bases. The CDR3 length is 13 residues. V lost 2 bases and J lost 6; bases outside the gene matches: 4. In germline, CDR1 is DFQATT, CDR2 SNEGSKA (reference sequence). The CDR3 nucleotides read TGCAGTGCTAGACAGGGGGTTGGTCAGCCCCAGCATTTT. The encoded protein is CSARQGVGQPQHF.

This clonotype showed up just a few times. The genes are TRBV7-2 and TRBJ1-1; no clear D gene. CDR1 and CDR2 from the germline V gene are SGHTA and FQGNSA. V lost 10 bases and J 0 bases, leaving 9 bases between the germline ends. The CDR3 length is 12 residues. Here the CDR3 reads CATRTVNTEAFF. DNA of the CDR3: TGTGCCACCAGAACGGTGAACACTGAAGCTTTCTTT.

The chain recombines TRBV28 with TRBJ2-3; TRBD2 agrees at 8 bases. This CDR3 spans 14 amino acids. Germline V CDR1 and CDR2: MDHEN, SYDVKM. The V gene end was trimmed by 11 bases and the J gene end by 1 base; junction bases not matched to a gene: 8. The chain's CDR3 is CAHKGAGGTDTQYF. CDR3 nucleotide sequence: TGTGCCCACAAAGGAGCGGGGGGCACAGATACGCAGTATTTT.

This chain joins TRBV13 and TRBJ1-2; TRBD1 matches 10 bases. J gave up 0 bases and V 0 bases, and 10 bases lay outside the gene matches. In germline, CDR1 is PRHDT, CDR2 FYEKMQ (reference sequence). The CDR3 extends over 19 amino acids. The CDR3 DNA follows: TGTGCCAGCAGCTTAGGGTCAAATTGGACAGGGGGAACTAACTATGGCTACACCTTC. Translated: CASSLGSNWTGGTNYGYTF.

This clonotype was recorded at least ten times. This CDR3 is CASSYYGREETQYF. The CDR3 DNA follows: TGTGCCAGCAGTTACTATGGCAGGGAAGAGACCCAGTACTTC. This chain connects TRBV6-5 to TRBJ2-5; a possible D gene is TRBD1 (5 bases). The CDR3 loop spans 14 amino acids. Germline V gene lookup returns CDR1 MNHEY and CDR2 SVGAGI. The V end was cut by 1 base, the J end by 3 bases, with 9 bases between.